This TCR beta chain was obtained from a study of cytotoxic CD8 clonotypes in ibrutinib-treated CLL. Study results and caveats: Baseline clonality, above age-matched healthy donor levels, tracked circulating CD8+ T-cell counts.

TCRdb's copy holds only in-frame clones and misses some; the assay was immunoSEQ multiplex PCR. Of roughly 180,000 clones in the sample, approximately 80% are singletons; the top ten hold roughly 4.6%. From germline, CDR1 is GTSNPN and CDR2 SVGIG (reference sequence). V gave up 2 bases and J gave up 1 base; unmatched junction bases: 6. The CDR3 is 15 amino acids. With regard to this clone: As yet, its antigen is unknown.

The sequencing here drew on PBMCs, taken after 24 months of ibrutinib treatment. The chain uses TRBV30 and TRBJ1-1, with TRBD1 identical over 8 bases. The sequence came from a human donor with chronic lymphocytic leukemia. CDR3 coding DNA: TGTGCCTGGAGTACCCCGGACAGGGCGAACACTGAAGCTTTCTTT. Its translation: CAWSTPDRANTEAFF.